What follows are 27 T cell receptor beta chains derived from one specimen sequenced in a study of vaccination effects on CD4 cells after COVID-19. Their recognized antigens are unknown. CD4+ T cell isolation took place after 10 days of culture. Convalescent patients had PCR-confirmed SARS-CoV-2 infection between March and December 2020. All participants had two doses of either the BNT162b2 or mRNA-1273 vaccine. TCRdb's copy holds only in-frame clones and misses some; the assay was immunoSEQ multiplex PCR. The data show tens of thousands of clones, about 80% seen once. The sample in question was CD4+ T cells from PBMCs cultured without peptide, obtained after COVID-19 vaccination. These receptors came from a human donor who had a prior SARS-CoV-2 infection.

This clone was counted only a few times. The chain recombines TRBV4-2 with TRBJ2-5; D could derive from TRBD1 or TRBD2 (5 bases each). With 0 bases removed from V and 4 bases from J, the gap between germline ends came to 9 bases. Germline V gene sequence: CDR1 LGHNA, CDR2 YNFKEQ. CDR3 length equals 14 residues. The CDR3 DNA follows: TGTGCCAGCAGCCAAGAGATCGGGACAGAGACCCAGTACTTC. It codes for CASSQEIGTETQYF.

The rearrangement joins TRBV7-2 to TRBJ2-5; D unclear. This CDR3 is built from 14 residues. Per germline, CDR1 SGHTA and CDR2 FQGNSA. Between the trimmed V and J ends, which lost 2 bases and 4 bases, there was a span of 11 bases. CDR3 sequence (DNA): TGTGCCAGCAGCTTATTTCCGTCCGCAGAGACCCAGTACTTC. The encoded protein is CASSLFPSAETQYF.

The rearrangement uses TRBV11-3 and TRBJ1-2; D unresolved. This CDR3 has 13 residues. V was pared by 5 bases and J by 4 bases, with 11 bases between. The germline gives CDR1 SGHNT, CDR2 YENEEA. The DNA for the CDR3 is TGTGCCAGCAGCCCACGACCGGGCTATGGCTACACCTTC. Translating it yields CASSPRPGYGYTF.

The gene calls are TRBV6-1 and TRBJ1-1; 7 bases line up with TRBD1. Germline CDR1 is MNHNS and CDR2 is SASEGT. V shed 2 bases and J 6 bases; nucleotides not matched to a gene: 6. The CDR3 spans 14 residues. The CDR3 region has the DNA TGTGCCAGCAGTGAAAACAGGGGTTTCCCTGAAGCTTTCTTT. Translated: CASSENRGFPEAFF.

The chain combines TRBV6-5 with TRBJ2-7; 10 positions match TRBD1. This CDR3 is built from 15 residues. J was trimmed by 3 bases and V by 5 bases; bases with no gene match: 7. Germline assignment: CDR1 MNHEY and CDR2 SVGAGI. The CDR3 reads CASSLHGTGDYEQYF. The CDR3 DNA reads TGTGCCAGCAGTCTGCACGGGACAGGGGACTACGAGCAGTACTTC.

The V call is TRBV7-6, the J call TRBJ1-3; D call uncertain. Germline assignment: CDR1 SGHVS and CDR2 FNYEAQ. CDR3 length equals 15 residues. Trimming left V 1 base short and J 1 base short, with 8 bases between. CDR3 coding DNA: TGTGCCAGCAGCTTAGATTGGGGTTCTGGAAACACCATATATTTT. Translated, it gives CASSLDWGSGNTIYF.

V is TRBV6-6 and J is TRBJ2-1; D may be TRBD2 (6 bases). V dropped 4 bases and J dropped 9 bases, with 16 bases sitting between them. The CDR3 extends over 14 amino acids. Germline V gene lookup returns CDR1 MNHNY and CDR2 SVGAGI (reference sequence). In DNA form, the CDR3 reads TGTGCCAGCAGTTCACGCGGAGGGTCGGGTGAGCAGTTCTTC. Its protein product is CASSSRGGSGEQFF.

This clone came up once. The rearrangement joins TRBV7-2 to TRBJ2-1, with 13 bases aligning to TRBD2. Germline V CDR1 and CDR2: SGHTA, FQGNSA. Trimming cost V 5 bases and J 3 bases; bases outside gene matches: 10. The CDR3 has 18 amino acids. CDR3 in DNA: TGTGCCAGCAGCGCGCTACCAACTAGCGGGAGGGACTACAATGAGCAGTTCTTC. Protein product: CASSALPTSGRDYNEQFF.

This clone was detected once. The CDR3 region has the DNA TGTGCCAGCAGTCGCATAAATGAGCAGTTCTTC. This translates into CASSRINEQFF. This rearrangement joins TRBV12-3 or TRBV12-4 to TRBJ2-1; D remains unclear. The CDR3 is 11 amino acids. V shed 5 bases and J shed 7 bases, with 6 bases lying between them.

This clone was seen only once. The J gene is TRBJ2-5, the V gene TRBV9; D gene ambiguous. Trimming pared 4 bases from V and 0 bases from J, leaving 10 bases between. Germline-derived CDR1 and CDR2 are SGDLS and YYNGEE. This CDR3 region has 14 residues. CDR3: CASSFGPHQETQYF. DNA of the CDR3: TGTGCCAGCAGCTTCGGACCGCACCAAGAGACCCAGTACTTC.

The V and J genes are TRBV4-2 and TRBJ1-2, with D perhaps matching TRBD1 (6 bases). The length of the CDR3 is 14 residues. Germline V lookup: CDR1 LGHNA, CDR2 YNFKEQ. V was clipped by 0 bases and J by 8 bases, with 13 bases between them. CDR3 sequence (DNA): TGTGCCAGCAGCCAAGATTGGACAGCCTCAGGCTACACCTTC. Its translation: CASSQDWTASGYTF.

This clone turned up a few times. The chain has TRBV2 and TRBJ1-3; D is unresolved. The V gene lost 2 bases and the J gene lost 2 bases, with 4 bases spanning the gap. Germline V gene sequence: CDR1 SNHLY, CDR2 FYNNEI. This CDR3 has 13 residues. The CDR3 nucleotides are TGTGCCAGCAGTGAATCTCCTGGAAACACCATATATTTT. Protein: CASSESPGNTIYF.

The chain employs TRBV1 and TRBJ1-2. TRBV1 is listed as a pseudogene. This CDR3 comprises 17 residues. CDR3 residues: CTSSQAKPMPVSRGYTF. The DNA of the CDR3 is TGCACCAGCAGCCAAGCGAAACCAATGCCGGTTTCGAGAGGCTACACCTTC.

The chain's CDR3 is CASSPGEGAREQYF. The CDR3 DNA sequence: TGCGCCAGCAGCCCCGGAGAGGGGGCGAGGGAGCAGTACTTC. J is TRBJ2-7 and V is TRBV4-1; TRBD1 agrees at 7 bases. Germline CDR1 is MGHRA and CDR2 is YSYEKL. The trim removed 4 bases at V and 7 bases at J, leaving 10 bases unmatched. This CDR3 region has 14 residues.

V and J are TRBV10-3 and TRBJ2-3; 9 nucleotides agree with TRBD2. Unmatched junction bases numbered 10, after V lost 3 bases and J lost 6 bases. This CDR3 is 16 amino acids long. Germline V gene sequence: CDR1 ENHRY, CDR2 SYGVKD. The CDR3 DNA follows: TGTGCCATCAGTGATAACCTAGCGGGATTTGGGGATACGCAGTATTTT. Amino acid sequence: CAISDNLAGFGDTQYF.

The chain combines TRBV18 with TRBJ2-5; 9 bases are a match to TRBD1. CDR1 KGHSH and CDR2 LQKENI come from the germline V gene. Germline trimming cut 1 base from V and 4 bases from J; bases unmatched to any gene: 7. The length of the CDR3 is 16 residues. The CDR3: CASSPLGQGASETQYF. CDR3 sequence (DNA): TGTGCCAGCTCACCACTGGGACAGGGCGCTTCAGAGACCCAGTACTTC.

This rearrangement joins TRBV7-2 to TRBJ2-3; no reliable D call. Trimming removed 2 bases from V and 2 bases from J, with 8 bases in between. Germline loops: CDR1 SGHTA, CDR2 FQGNSA. The CDR3 extends over 14 amino acids. The CDR3 spells CASSLFADTDTQYF. CDR3 bases: TGTGCCAGCAGCTTATTTGCAGACACAGATACGCAGTATTTT.

The chain recombines TRBV30 with TRBJ2-5, with a possible D match to TRBD1 (6 bases). CDR1 is GTSNPN and CDR2 is SVGIG in the germline V gene (reference sequence). V was pared by 1 base and J by 5 bases, with 17 bases between. The CDR3 totals 15 residues. This CDR3 is CAWSGKQGSGETQYF. The DNA of the CDR3 is TGTGCCTGGAGTGGAAAACAGGGTTCTGGGGAGACCCAGTACTTC.

J is TRBJ2-7 and V is TRBV5-1, with 13 bases aligning to TRBD2. There are 16 residues in the CDR3. Germline V gene sequence: CDR1 SGHRS, CDR2 YFSETQ. Trimming cost V 3 bases and J 0 bases; bases outside gene matches: 3. The CDR3 DNA is TGCGCCAGCAGCTCTGGGACTAGCGGGACCTCCTACGAGCAGTACTTC. This gives the protein CASSSGTSGTSYEQYF.

The chain couples TRBV25-1 to TRBJ2-7; D might be TRBD2 (7 bases). The CDR3 covers 13 residues. V lost 5 bases to trimming and J lost 6 bases, with 14 bases between them. Germline V gives CDR1 MGHDK, CDR2 SYGVNS. The CDR3 is CASSRGGGLEQYF. For the CDR3, the DNA is TGTGCCAGCAGTAGAGGGGGGGGGCTCGAGCAGTACTTC.

The rearrangement uses TRBV4-1 and TRBJ2-4; D is unclear. There are 15 residues in the CDR3. V shed 2 bases and J shed 3 bases, with 11 bases lying between them. CDR1 and CDR2 from the germline V gene are MGHRA and YSYEKL. The CDR3 DNA sequence: TGCGCCAGCAGCCAACTAGGAATGGGCAAAAACATTCAGTACTTC. Translated: CASSQLGMGKNIQYF.

The chain has TRBV5-1 and TRBJ1-1, with TRBD1 as a possible D gene (5 bases). The CDR3 length is 15 residues. Germline V gene sequence: CDR1 SGHRS, CDR2 YFSETQ. V was cut by 1 base and J by 4 bases, with 14 bases left in between. The chain's CDR3 is CASSLFGGPTTEAFF. CDR3 nucleotides: TGCGCCAGCAGCTTGTTCGGGGGTCCTACCACTGAAGCTTTCTTT.

This rearrangement joins TRBV6-1 to TRBJ1-2; 8 bases fit TRBD1. CDR1 and CDR2 from the germline V gene are MNHNS and SASEGT. This CDR3 is built from 16 residues. J lost 3 bases, V lost 5 bases, and 11 bases had no gene match. CDR3 amino acids: CASSKDSGQGYYGYTF. CDR3 DNA sequence: TGTGCCAGCAGTAAAGATTCAGGACAGGGATACTATGGCTACACCTTC.

The chain employs TRBV4-1 and TRBJ2-4, with 13 nucleotides matching TRBD2. The CDR3 totals 19 residues. Germline loops: CDR1 MGHRA, CDR2 YSYEKL. V was clipped by 0 bases and J by 0 bases; unmatched bases: 5. For the CDR3, the DNA is TGCGCCAGCAGCCAAGACCGGACTAGCGGGAGACTAGCCAAAAACATTCAGTACTTC. This translates into CASSQDRTSGRLAKNIQYF.

The table lists this clone with a few counts. The rearrangement links TRBV28 to TRBJ1-2; 9 bases are a match to TRBD1. The V and J ends lost 2 bases and 4 bases, in that order; junction bases with no gene match: 2. Germline V CDR1 and CDR2: MDHEN, SYDVKM. The CDR3 covers 14 residues. DNA for the CDR3: TGTGCCAGCAGTTTACTGGGACAGGGCTATGGCTACACCTTC. Translation gives CASSLLGQGYGYTF.

This chain connects TRBV6-1 to TRBJ2-7, with TRBD2 matching 7 bases. The J segment lost 6 bases and the V segment lost 2 bases, leaving 13 bases of the junction unmatched. This CDR3 comprises 16 residues. Germline CDR1 and CDR2: MNHNS and SASEGT. The CDR3 here is CASSEQSFGTISEQYF. The DNA for the CDR3 is TGTGCCAGCAGTGAACAAAGTTTCGGGACTATCAGCGAGCAGTACTTC.

This clone showed up just once. The V call is TRBV5-1, the J call TRBJ2-5; 10 bases align to TRBD1. CDR3 length: 16 residues. J was trimmed by 1 base and V by 0 bases; bases with no gene match: 3. The germline CDR1 and CDR2 sequences are SGHRS and YFSETQ. CDR3 in DNA: TGCGCCAGCAGCTTGGGAGGACAGGGGGTCCAAGAGACCCAGTACTTC. Translation gives CASSLGGQGVQETQYF.